This T cell receptor (beta chain) was sequenced in a study of shared clonotypes between healthy human individuals. Using immunoSEQ multiplex PCR, the repertoire was profiled, and TCRdb retains in-frame clones only, with some absent. The sample shows some 2.4 million clones, over 85% of them seen only once. The sample holds one count of this clone. Its antigen is currently unknown. Study-level findings and limits: The authors expected sequencing depth to affect clonotype sharing among donors.

The specimen was naive CD4+ T cells from PBMCs. Subset of the sample: CD45RA+ positively selected. The sequence was collected from a man between 18 and 29 years old in good health. Some clones in this sample may be carry-over from other donors' samples.

The CDR3 loop reads CSVEFASGRAHSTDTQYF. DNA for the CDR3: TGCAGCGTTGAATTCGCTAGCGGGAGGGCCCATAGCACAGATACGCAGTATTTT. This chain connects TRBV29-1 to TRBJ2-3; 12 bases match TRBD2. The CDR3 covers 18 residues. Germline-derived CDR1 and CDR2 are SQVTM and ANQGSEA. V was pared by 2 bases and J by 0 bases, with 9 bases of the junction left unmatched.